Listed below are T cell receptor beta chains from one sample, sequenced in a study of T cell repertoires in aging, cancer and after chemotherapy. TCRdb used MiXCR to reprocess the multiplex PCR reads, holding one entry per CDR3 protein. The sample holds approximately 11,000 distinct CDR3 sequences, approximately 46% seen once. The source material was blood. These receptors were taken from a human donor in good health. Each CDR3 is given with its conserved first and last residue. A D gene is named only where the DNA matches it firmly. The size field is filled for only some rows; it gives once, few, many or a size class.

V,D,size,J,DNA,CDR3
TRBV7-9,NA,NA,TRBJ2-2,TGTGCCAGCAGCTTACTGCGTTACCGGGTAAACACCGGGGAGCTGTTTTTT,CASSLLRYRVNTGELFF
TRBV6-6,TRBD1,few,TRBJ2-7,TGTGCCAGAAGTCCGACAGGGAACGAGCAGTACTTC,CARSPTGNEQYF
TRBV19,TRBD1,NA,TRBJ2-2,TGTGAGACGGACAGGGGAGGAACCGGGGAGCTGTTTTTT,CETDRGGTGELFF
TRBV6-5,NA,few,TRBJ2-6,TGTGCCAGCAGTTACGGAGTCTCTGGGGCCAACGTCCTGACTTTC,CASSYGVSGANVLTF
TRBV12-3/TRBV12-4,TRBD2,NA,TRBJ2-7,TGTGCCAGCAGCCTCAGCGGGAGGGCCAACTACGAGCAGTACTTC,CASSLSGRANYEQYF
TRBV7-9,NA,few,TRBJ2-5,TGTGCCAGCAGCTTAGGAGTACAAGAGACCCAGTACTTC,CASSLGVQETQYF
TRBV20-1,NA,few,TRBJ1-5,TGCAGTGCTAGAGATTCGCAGGGCAATCAGCCCCAGCATTTT,CSARDSQGNQPQHF
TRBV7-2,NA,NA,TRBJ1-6,TGTGCCAGCAACCTCCAGCCGACATATAATTCACCCCTCCACTTT,CASNLQPTYNSPLHF
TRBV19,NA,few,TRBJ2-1,TGTGCCAGTACCTTCGGACTGACTAAGACCTACAATGAGCAGTTCTTC,CASTFGLTKTYNEQFF
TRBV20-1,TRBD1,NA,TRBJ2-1,TGCAGTGCTGCACCGGGACAGGGGATCTACAATGAGCAGTTCTTC,CSAAPGQGIYNEQFF
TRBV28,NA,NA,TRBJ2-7,TGTGCCAGCAGCCCGCCATCCGCCGGGACTCTATCCTACGAGCAGTACTTC,CASSPPSAGTLSYEQYF
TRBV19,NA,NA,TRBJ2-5,TGTGCCAGTAGTATCACGACAGTTGAAGAGACCCAGTACTTC,CASSITTVEETQYF
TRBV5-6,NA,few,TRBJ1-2,TGTGCCAGCAGCTTGGGCGTAACAGAGGGCTATGGCTACACCTTC,CASSLGVTEGYGYTF
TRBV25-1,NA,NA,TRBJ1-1,TGTGCCAGCAGTGAATGGGAGGGGACTGAAGCTTTCTTT,CASSEWEGTEAFF
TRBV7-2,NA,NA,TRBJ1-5,TGTGCCAGCAGCTCACAGGGTCGGGGCGGTCAGCCCCAGCATTTT,CASSSQGRGGQPQHF
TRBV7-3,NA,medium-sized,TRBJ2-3,TGTGCCAGCAGCTTAAGTACAGATACGCAGTATTTT,CASSLSTDTQYF
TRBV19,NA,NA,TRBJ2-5,TGTGCCAGTAGTATATATCTTATGGAGGGGACACCATCCCAAGAGACCCAGTACTTC,CASSIYLMEGTPSQETQYF
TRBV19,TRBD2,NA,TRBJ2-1,TGTGCCAGTAGTATAGATCGCGGGACTAGCGGGGGTACTGAGCAGTTCTTC,CASSIDRGTSGGTEQFF
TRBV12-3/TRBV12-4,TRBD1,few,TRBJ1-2,TGTGCCAGCAGCCCCGGGACAGGGAATGACTATGGCTACACCTTC,CASSPGTGNDYGYTF
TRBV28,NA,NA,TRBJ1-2,TGTGCCAGCACCCCAGCGGTCACTAACTATGGCTACACCTTC,CASTPAVTNYGYTF
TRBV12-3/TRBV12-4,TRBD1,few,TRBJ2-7,TGTGCCAGCAGTTTCCCGGGACAGGACTCCGAGCAGTACTTC,CASSFPGQDSEQYF
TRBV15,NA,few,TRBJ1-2,TGTGCCACCAGCGGGGGGCGGACACGTCTTGGCTACACCTTC,CATSGGRTRLGYTF
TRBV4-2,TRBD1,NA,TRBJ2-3,TGCGCCAGCAGCCCCCGGGACAGTTCTGAGCCATATACGCAGTATTTT,CASSPRDSSEPYTQYF
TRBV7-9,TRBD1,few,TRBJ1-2,TGTGCCAGCAGCTTAGGACAGGGCCAGCGCTACACCTTC,CASSLGQGQRYTF
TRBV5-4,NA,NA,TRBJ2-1,TGTGCCAGCAGCTTCTTGGGTTATGAGCAGTTCTTC,CASSFLGYEQFF
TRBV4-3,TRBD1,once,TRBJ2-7,TGTGCCAGAAGCTACCACCGGGACAGTGGCTACGAGCAGTACTTC,CARSYHRDSGYEQYF
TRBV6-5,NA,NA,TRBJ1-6,TGTGCCAGCAGGAAGGCCTCGAATTCACCCCTCCACTTT,CASRKASNSPLHF
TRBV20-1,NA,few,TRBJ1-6,TGCAGTGGCGGAACCTATAATTCACCCCTCCACTTT,CSGGTYNSPLHF
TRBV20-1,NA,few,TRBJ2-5,TGCAGTGCTAGAGGCTGGAACGAAGGCCGGGGGACCCAGTACTTC,CSARGWNEGRGTQYF
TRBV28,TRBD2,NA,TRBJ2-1,TGTGCCAGCAGTCCGGGGACTAGCGGGAGGTTTTACAATGAGCAGTTCTTC,CASSPGTSGRFYNEQFF
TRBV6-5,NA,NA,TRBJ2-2,TGTGCCAGCGTTCCAGCCGGGGTGAACACCGGGGAGCTGTTTTTT,CASVPAGVNTGELFF
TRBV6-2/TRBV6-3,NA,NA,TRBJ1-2,TGTGCCAGCAGTAGACCTGATAGCTATGGCTACACCTTC,CASSRPDSYGYTF
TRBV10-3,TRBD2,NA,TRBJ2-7,TGTGCCATCAGGGTTGGCACTAGCGGTTACGAGCAGTACTTC,CAIRVGTSGYEQYF
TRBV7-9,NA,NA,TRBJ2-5,TGCGCCAGCAGCAAGGGACGTCAAGAGACCCAGTACTTC,CASSKGRQETQYF
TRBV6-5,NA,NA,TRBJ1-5,TGTGCCAGCAGTTACTCGAACACCAATCAGCCCCAGCATTTT,CASSYSNTNQPQHF
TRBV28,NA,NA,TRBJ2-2,TGTGCCAGCAGCTATCTCTCCGGGACCGGGGAGCTGTTTTTT,CASSYLSGTGELFF
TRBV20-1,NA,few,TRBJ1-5,TGCAGTGCTAGAGCCTCCGGGACCAAGAATCAGCCCCAGCATTTT,CSARASGTKNQPQHF
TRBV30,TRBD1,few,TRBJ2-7,TGTGCCTGGCGACAGGGAGCCTACGAGCAGTACTTC,CAWRQGAYEQYF
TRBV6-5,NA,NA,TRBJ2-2,TGTGCCAGCAGGTCACTATTTACGAACACCGGGGAGCTGTTTTTT,CASRSLFTNTGELFF
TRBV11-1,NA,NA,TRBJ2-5,TGTGCCAGCAGCTTAGGACGGTACCAAGAGACCCAGTACTTC,CASSLGRYQETQYF
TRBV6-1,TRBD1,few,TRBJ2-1,TGTGCCAGCAGAAGACAGGGTTTCTCCTACAATGAGCAGTTCTTC,CASRRQGFSYNEQFF
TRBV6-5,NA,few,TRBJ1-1,TGTGCCAGCAGTTCTGACCCGGGGGACACTGAAGCTTTCTTT,CASSSDPGDTEAFF
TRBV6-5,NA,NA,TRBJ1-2,TGTGCCAGCAGTTCTCGTGGTGGCTATGGCTACACCTTC,CASSSRGGYGYTF
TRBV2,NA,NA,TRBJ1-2,TGTGCCAGCAGTGAAAGACAGGACGACTATGGCTACACCTTC,CASSERQDDYGYTF
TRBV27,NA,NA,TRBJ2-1,TGTGCCAGCAGTAAGGGGTACAATGAGCAGTTCTTC,CASSKGYNEQFF
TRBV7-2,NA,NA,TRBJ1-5,TGTGCCAGCAGCTTACAGGCGAGTAGCAATCAGCCCCAGCATTTT,CASSLQASSNQPQHF
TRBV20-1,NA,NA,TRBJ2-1,TGCAGTGCTAAGGGGGTTTCCTACAATGAGCAGTTCTTC,CSAKGVSYNEQFF
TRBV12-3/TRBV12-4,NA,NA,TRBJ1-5,TGTGCCAGCAACCCGGGGCCCAATCAGCCCCAGCATTTT,CASNPGPNQPQHF
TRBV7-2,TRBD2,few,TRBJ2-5,TGTGCCAGCAGCTTATGGGTGGGGGGGGAAGAGACCCAGTACTTC,CASSLWVGGEETQYF
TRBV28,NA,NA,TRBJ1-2,TGTGCCAGCAGTCCCGTGAGCACCGTCTATGGCTACACCTTC,CASSPVSTVYGYTF
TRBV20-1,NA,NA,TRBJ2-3,TGCGCAAAGGAGGCGGATACGCAGTATTTT,CAKEADTQYF
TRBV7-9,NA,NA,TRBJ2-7,TGTGCCATCAGTGGAGATGCCTACGAGCAGTACTTC,CAISGDAYEQYF
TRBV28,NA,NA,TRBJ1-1,TGTGCCAGCAGTGATAGGAACACTGAAGCTTTCTTT,CASSDRNTEAFF
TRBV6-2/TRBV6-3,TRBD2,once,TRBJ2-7,TGTGCCAGCAGTTACGGTAGCGGGAGAGGGACCTACGAGCAGTACTTC,CASSYGSGRGTYEQYF
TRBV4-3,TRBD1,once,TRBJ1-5,TGCGCCAGCAGCCAAGATCGAACAGGGGATCAGCCCCAGCATTTT,CASSQDRTGDQPQHF
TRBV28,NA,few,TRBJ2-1,TGTGCCAGCAGTTTGGGGCAGGGGAGCAATGAGCAGTTCTTC,CASSLGQGSNEQFF
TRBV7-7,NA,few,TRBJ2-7,TGTGCCAGCAGCGAGGGACTTAACTACGAGCAGTACTTC,CASSEGLNYEQYF
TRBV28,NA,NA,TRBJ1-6,TGTGCCAGCCGAAGCGCTATCCGATCACCCCTCCACTTT,CASRSAIRSPLHF
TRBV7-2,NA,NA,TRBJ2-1,TGTGCCAGCAGCTTACAGGTCTACAATGAGCAGTTCTTC,CASSLQVYNEQFF
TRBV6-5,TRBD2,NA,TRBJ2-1,TGTGCCAGTAGCCCTCTTCCGGGACTAGCAAATGAGCAGTTCTTC,CASSPLPGLANEQFF